This record covers a single TCR beta chain. The antigen is undetermined. The data belong to a study of vaccination and CD4 T cells after COVID-19. Per the germline V gene, CDR1 is SGHTA and CDR2 is FQGNSA. V shed 8 bases and J shed 1 base, with 18 bases lying between them. CDR3 size: 15 residues. The Oncomine TCR Beta short-read assay was applied to DNA of cultured CD4+ T cells. Scientists extracted genomic DNA from CD4+ T cells grown in culture. TCRdb called the PCR reads again in MiXCR, with one record for every CDR3 protein. The table shows 9,000 to 9,500 distinct CDR3 sequences, with roughly a third occurring only once. Treatment here: roughly nine-day PBMC culture with coronavirus spike peptide pools or control peptides (ViraFEST assay). CD4+ T cells that came from the unexposed donor were collected before the COVID-19 pandemic (2011-2018). Alongside around 10 IU/ml IL-2 and about 9.6 ug/ml peptide pools, PBMCs were cultured at two million per well.

The specimen was CD4+ T cells from blood, cultured in vitro. V gene TRBV7-2 combines with J gene TRBJ2-7; maybe TRBD2 (6 bases). The origin of this receptor is a human donor in good health. CDR3: CASYGRGKGSYEQYF. Here the CDR3 DNA reads TGTGCCAGCTACGGACGGGGGAAAGGGTCCTACGAGCAGTACTTC.